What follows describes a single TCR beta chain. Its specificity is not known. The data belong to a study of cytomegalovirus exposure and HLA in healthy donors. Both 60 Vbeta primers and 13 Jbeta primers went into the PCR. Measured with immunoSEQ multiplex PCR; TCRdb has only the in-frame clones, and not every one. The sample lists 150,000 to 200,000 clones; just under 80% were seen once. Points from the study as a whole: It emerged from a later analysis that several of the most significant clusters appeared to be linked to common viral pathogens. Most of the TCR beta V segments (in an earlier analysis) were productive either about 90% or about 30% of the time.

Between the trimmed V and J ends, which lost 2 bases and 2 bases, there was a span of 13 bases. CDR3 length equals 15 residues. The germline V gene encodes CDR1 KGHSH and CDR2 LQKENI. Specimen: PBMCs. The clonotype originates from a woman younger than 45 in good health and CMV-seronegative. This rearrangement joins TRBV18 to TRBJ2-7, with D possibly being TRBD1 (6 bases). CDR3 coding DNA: TGTGCCAGCTCACCAAGGGGGACGGTAACCTACGAGCAGTACTTC. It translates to CASSPRGTVTYEQYF.